This T cell receptor beta chain derives from a study of spatial heterogeneity in lung cancer. The CDR3 is 11 amino acids. The V and J ends lost 5 bases and 15 bases, in that order; junction bases with no gene match: 7. Described time point: blood at routine non-recurrence follow-up after resection. MiXCR, applied by TCRdb to the 5' RACE reads, yields one record per CDR3 protein. The sample consists of about 36,000 distinct CDR3 sequences, under 9% of them appearing once. Here the sequenced sample was PBMCs, taken at follow-up. This TCR derives from a male donor with early-stage non-small cell lung cancer. This sequence joins TRBV12-3 or TRBV12-4 and TRBJ2-1; 7 positions match TRBD1. DNA of the CDR3: TGTGCCAGCAGTCCCACAGGGGAACGGTTCTTC. It is translated as CASSPTGERFF.